The entry below gives a single TCR beta chain sequence along with its context. TCRdb re-called the reads through MiXCR, storing one row per CDR3 protein. The data show 100,000 or so distinct CDR3 sequences, with approximately 15% seen just once and more than 7% held by the top ten. V lost 5 bases to trimming and J lost 2 bases; unmatched junction nucleotides: 12. Germline V lookup: CDR1 LNHDA, CDR2 SQIVND (reference sequence). This CDR3 has 16 residues. The data stem from a study of T cell repertoires in cytomegalovirus infection. Across the whole study: CMV infection together with matching HLA type was indicated by public TCR beta signatures.

J is TRBJ2-7 and V is TRBV19; 7 positions agree with TRBD1. This receptor was identified in a human donor in good health (CMV status not recorded). Some clones in this sample may be carry-over from other donors' samples. The specimen sequenced was PBMCs. The CDR3 region has the DNA TGTGCCAGTAGTCGTAGTCCGGGACAGACGACCTACGAGCAGTACTTC. Its translation: CASSRSPGQTTYEQYF. The complete variable domain, with remaining parts taken from reference TRBV19 and TRBJ2-7, reads DGGITQSPKYLFRKEGQNVTLSCEQNLNHDAMYWYRQDPGQGLRLIYYSQIVNDFQKGDIAEGYSVSREKKESFPLTVTSAQKNPTAFYLCASSRSPGQTTYEQYFGPGTRLTVT.